Following are 16 T cell receptor beta chains from one sample sequenced in a study of CD8 T cells in Susac syndrome (dated by TCRdb to between 2017 and 2020). The library relied on the immunoSEQ multiplex PCR assay. RNA was extracted with the RNeasy kit and 0.5 to 1 ug was reverse transcribed using random hexamers. Starting from the raw public reads, TCRdb applied fastp trimming at Q25, assembled clones with MiXCR and retained in-frame beta chains. Rows with a matching CDR3 protein are joined into one entry that keeps the most common DNA and genes. A total of 74,000 or so distinct CDR3 sequences appear in this sample, about 92% of them only once. About 0.54% of the sample belongs to the ten largest clones. Source material: CD4+ T cells from PBMCs. These receptors all stem from a human donor with Susac syndrome.

This rearrangement joins TRBV20-1 to TRBJ2-3; D perhaps matches TRBD2 (5 bases). CDR1 is DFQATT and CDR2 is SNEGSKA in the germline V gene (reference sequence). V was trimmed by 7 bases and J by 3 bases, leaving 14 bases between them. The CDR3 is 13 amino acids. The CDR3 DNA sequence: TGCAGTGAAAGCGGAGTCAAGACAGATACGCAGTATTTT. As protein: CSESGVKTDTQYF.

This clonotype was counted a few times. The chain uses TRBV5-1 and TRBJ2-5; D gene ambiguous. The germline gives CDR1 SGHRS, CDR2 YFSETQ. There are 12 residues in the CDR3. V shed 4 bases and J shed 3 bases, with 7 bases lying between them. CDR3 in amino acids: CASSQEEETQYF. The CDR3 region has the DNA TGCGCCAGCAGCCAGGAAGAAGAGACCCAGTACTTC.

The rearrangement uses TRBV6-5 and TRBJ2-3; D call uncertain. V lost 7 bases and J lost 6, with 11 bases in between. CDR3 size: 12 residues. The germline gives CDR1 MNHEY, CDR2 SVGAGI. DNA for the CDR3: TGTGCCAGCACAACCTCCGGGGATACGCAGTATTTT. Its protein is CASTTSGDTQYF.

V is TRBV6-4 and J is TRBJ2-1; D tentatively fits TRBD1 or TRBD2 (6 bases each). Germline assignment: CDR1 MRHNA and CDR2 SNTAGT. This CDR3 comprises 14 residues. Trimming stripped 1 base from V and 8 bases from J, with 12 bases between. The CDR3 loop is CASSDWGAGDEQFF. The CDR3 nucleotides read TGTGCCAGCAGTGACTGGGGGGCCGGAGATGAGCAGTTCTTC.

This clonotype appeared once. The genes are TRBV7-8 and TRBJ1-1; D gene unclear. The CDR3 runs to 15 residues. Deletions cut 3 bases from V and 5 bases from J, with 16 bases between. Germline CDR1 is SGHVS and CDR2 is FQNEAQ. For the CDR3, the DNA is TGTGCCAGCAGCTTTACGTTATCTGGGGAGACTGAAGCTTTCTTT. Translating it yields CASSFTLSGETEAFF.

CDR3 sequence reads: CASSYERLSTDTQYF. CDR3 nucleotide sequence: TGTGCCAGCAGTTACGAGCGACTTAGCACAGATACGCAGTATTTT. The rearrangement uses TRBV6-6 and TRBJ2-3; D uncertain. CDR3 length equals 15 residues. Germline V gene sequence: CDR1 MNHNY, CDR2 SVGAGI (reference sequence). V lost 2 bases to trimming and J lost 0 bases, with 9 bases between them.

The chain links TRBV12-3 or TRBV12-4 to TRBJ2-1, with D possibly being TRBD2 (6 bases). The CDR3 runs 15 residues. Trimming removed 3 bases at V and 0 bases at J, with 9 bases between. In nucleotides, the CDR3 is TGTGCCAGCAGTTTGCGGGGTCTCTCCTACAATGAGCAGTTCTTC. Translated, it gives CASSLRGLSYNEQFF.

This clonotype has just one count. The chain recombines TRBV7-6 with TRBJ1-2, with 7 bases fitting TRBD1. From germline, CDR1 is SGHVS and CDR2 FNYEAQ. The CDR3 has 15 residues. V was clipped by 5 bases and J by 5 bases; unmatched bases: 11. The CDR3 loop reads CASSAFHDREYGYTF. Here the CDR3 DNA reads TGTGCCAGCAGCGCCTTTCATGACAGGGAGTATGGCTACACCTTC. Filled out from reference TRBV7-6 and TRBJ1-2, the complete variable domain reads GAGVSQSPRYKVTKRGQDVALRCDPISGHVSLYWYRQALGQGPEFLTYFNYEAQQDKSGLPNDRFSAERPEGSISTLTIQRTEQRDSAMYRCASSAFHDREYGYTFGSGTRLTVV.

V and J are TRBV27 and TRBJ2-7; 8 positions agree with TRBD1. The CDR3 loop spans 16 amino acids. The trim removed 4 bases at V and 7 bases at J, leaving 15 bases unmatched. Germline CDR1 and CDR2: MNHEY and SMNVEV (reference sequence). The CDR3 nucleotides read TGTGCCAGCAGTTGGTTTAGAGGACAGGGTCGTCAGGAGCAGTACTTC. Translated, it gives CASSWFRGQGRQEQYF.

This rearrangement joins TRBV5-6 to TRBJ1-1, with TRBD1 matching over 7 bases. Germline-derived CDR1 and CDR2 are SGHDT and YYEEEE. V dropped 4 bases and J dropped 4; count of bases not matched to a gene: 13. CDR3 size: 16 residues. DNA for the CDR3: TGTGCCAGCAGCGCGGAGAGAACAGGGGAGGGCACTGAAGCTTTCTTT. As protein: CASSAERTGEGTEAFF.

The V and J genes are TRBV18 and TRBJ2-2, with no clear D. CDR1 and CDR2 (germline): KGHSH, LQKENI. The CDR3 extends over 15 amino acids. V was pared by 5 bases and J by 1 base, with 11 bases between. CDR3 coding DNA: TGTGCCAGCTCAACAATTAGCCTGAACACCGGGGAGCTGTTTTTT. Protein sequence: CASSTISLNTGELFF.

The chain is built from TRBV27 and TRBJ2-5, with D uncertain. The CDR3 is 14 amino acids. V dropped 2 bases and J dropped 1 base, with 8 bases sitting between them. In germline, CDR1 is MNHEY, CDR2 SMNVEV (reference sequence). The CDR3, as DNA: TGTGCCAGCAGTTTAGATAGGGCCCAAGAGACCCAGTACTTC. It specifies CASSLDRAQETQYF.

The chain recombines TRBV19 with TRBJ2-1; D may be TRBD2 (6 bases). Trimming stripped 1 base from V and 6 bases from J, with 13 bases between. Germline-derived CDR1 and CDR2 are LNHDA and SQIVND (reference sequence). There are 15 residues in the CDR3. CDR3 nucleotide sequence: TGTGCCAGTAGTATAGGGACGGGACTCGGCAATGAGCAGTTCTTC. Protein product: CASSIGTGLGNEQFF.

The J gene is TRBJ2-5, the V gene TRBV25-1; 12 bases agree with TRBD2. Unmatched junction bases numbered 10, after V lost 2 bases and J lost 9 bases. The V gene's germline CDR1 is MGHDK and CDR2 SYGVNS. The CDR3 has 16 amino acids. CDR3 sequence reads: CASSERGTSGPLSQYF. The CDR3 DNA reads as TGTGCCAGCAGTGAAAGGGGGACTAGCGGGCCTCTCTCCCAGTACTTC. Together with reference TRBV25-1 and TRBJ2-5, the CDR3 gives the full variable domain: EADIYQTPRYLVIGTGKKITLECSQTMGHDKMYWYQQDPGMELHLIHYSYGVNSTEKGDLSSESTVSRIRTEHFPLTLESARPSHTSQYLCASSERGTSGPLSQYFGPGTRLLVL.

In this sample, this clonotype turned up a few times. The genes are TRBV29-1 and TRBJ2-6; D may be TRBD2 (5 bases). Per the germline V gene, CDR1 is SQVTM and CDR2 is ANQGSEA. The CDR3 is 16 amino acids. The ends were cut back, 4 bases at V and 1 base at J, with 14 bases in the middle. CDR3 protein: CSVGSRGRSGANVLTF. The CDR3 DNA reads TGCAGCGTTGGTTCCCGAGGGCGATCTGGGGCCAACGTCCTGACTTTC.

The CDR3 here is CSARVSGTDTQYF. The DNA for the CDR3 is TGCAGTGCTAGAGTTTCCGGCACAGATACGCAGTATTTT. The chain joins TRBV20-1 to TRBJ2-3, with D hard to call. Trimming pared 1 base from V and 1 base from J, leaving 6 bases between. CDR3 size: 13 residues. CDR1 and CDR2 from the germline V gene are DFQATT and SNEGSKA (reference sequence).